This T cell receptor beta chain appears in the sequencing data of a study of T cell responses to AZD1222 COVID-19 vaccine. Study-wide results and limits: In a largely white British group with more females than males, clonal diversity was possibly underestimated. Close to half of spike-specific TCRs reportedly recognize unmutated variant regions.

Repertoires were generated with immunoSEQ multiplex PCR, while TCRdb's copy carries only in-frame clones and drops some. The data contain roughly 150,000 clones, 91% of them singletons. As to this clone: What it binds is unknown.

Trimming left V 7 bases short and J 4 bases short, with 10 bases between. Germline-derived CDR1 and CDR2 are SQVTM and ANQGSEA. This CDR3 is 11 amino acids long. The chain combines TRBV29-1 with TRBJ1-1; D possibly corresponds to TRBD1 (6 bases). The sample was peripheral blood, taken on day 0 of AZD1222 vaccination. This TCR came from an adult in good health. The CDR3: CSGGGLTEAFF. For the CDR3, the DNA is TGCAGCGGTGGGGGCCTCACTGAAGCTTTCTTT.